This note documents a single T cell receptor (beta chain) sequence. The record originates from a study of blood T cell repertoires in COVID-19. Across the whole study: Sites across the United States, Italy and Spain contributed samples from acute and convalescent COVID-19.

Authors' data handling: Researchers report that nucleated cell counts were estimated from reference gene primer amplification. The repertoire was sequenced with immunoSEQ multiplex PCR; TCRdb's copy has only in-frame clones and lacks some. That table supplies the V and J calls and clone size; D and trimming were determined from the DNA. The sample has about 110,000 clones; 75% to 90% are singletons. Germline trimming cut 0 bases from V and 6 bases from J; bases unmatched to any gene: 3. The germline V gene encodes CDR1 ENHRY and CDR2 SYGVKD. The CDR3 totals 15 residues. This clonotype was obtained from a human donor in a cohort sampled during active COVID-19. V usage is TRBV10-3 and J usage is TRBJ2-7; 12 bases are shared with TRBD1. Sequenced material: peripheral blood. The CDR3 loop is CAISESGTGGSEQYF. The CDR3 nucleotides are TGTGCCATCAGTGAGTCGGGGACAGGGGGCAGCGAGCAGTACTTC.